A selection of T cell receptor beta chains follows, all from one sample in a study of T cell repertoires in cytomegalovirus infection. One entry per CDR3 protein results from TCRdb running MiXCR on the reads. Of roughly 990,000 distinct CDR3 sequences in the sample, roughly 30% are singletons; the top ten hold over 13%. What these receptors recognize is not known. The source material was cultured CD8+ T cells from PBMCs, sampled from culture after CMV antigen stimulation. These receptors originate from a human donor in good health (CMV status not recorded). Some clones in this sample may be carry-over from other donors' samples. The CDR3 runs from the conserved cysteine through the conserved F or W. The order of the fields is J gene, D gene, V gene, clone size, CDR3 protein, CDR3 DNA. The D gene is left open where the match is weak. Expanded clones are given a class, and other clones once, few, many or no size at all.

j_gene: TRBJ1-1
d_gene: NA
v_gene: TRBV7-2
abundance: many
CDR3aa: CASSYRSTEAFF
CDR3nt: TGTGCCAGCAGCTACCGAAGCACTGAAGCTTTCTTT

j_gene: TRBJ1-6
d_gene: NA
v_gene: TRBV6-5
abundance: few
CDR3aa: CASSYSVPITSSYNSPLHF
CDR3nt: TGTGCCAGCAGTTACTCGGTCCCCATTACTAGCTCCTATAATTCACCCCTCCACTTT

j_gene: TRBJ1-2
d_gene: TRBD1
v_gene: TRBV2
abundance: NA
CDR3aa: CASSEQGQGFGYTF
CDR3nt: TGTGCCAGCAGTGAACAGGGACAGGGGTTTGGCTACACCTTC

j_gene: TRBJ1-1
d_gene: TRBD1
v_gene: TRBV14
abundance: few
CDR3aa: CASPGGTGAEDTEAFF
CDR3nt: TGTGCCAGCCCAGGGGGGACAGGGGCCGAGGACACTGAAGCTTTCTTT

j_gene: TRBJ1-1
d_gene: NA
v_gene: TRBV19
abundance: NA
CDR3aa: CASSGRAVEAFF
CDR3nt: TGTGCCAGTAGTGGCAGGGCAGTTGAAGCTTTCTTT

j_gene: TRBJ2-3
d_gene: NA
v_gene: TRBV6-6
abundance: few
CDR3aa: CASRSSSGFYTDTQYF
CDR3nt: TGTGCCAGCAGATCGTCGAGCGGGTTCTACACAGATACGCAGTATTTT

j_gene: TRBJ2-3
d_gene: NA
v_gene: TRBV7-9
abundance: once
CDR3aa: CASSTTSLSTDTQYF
CDR3nt: TGTGCCAGCAGCACGACTAGTTTGAGCACAGATACGCAGTATTTT

j_gene: TRBJ2-1
d_gene: TRBD1
v_gene: TRBV19
abundance: NA
CDR3aa: CASSSYRGFYNEQFF
CDR3nt: TGTGCCAGTAGTTCTTACAGGGGCTTCTACAATGAGCAGTTCTTC

j_gene: TRBJ2-3
d_gene: TRBD2
v_gene: TRBV4-1
abundance: NA
CDR3aa: CASSQGLGRGLSDTQYF
CDR3nt: TGTGCCAGCAGCCAAGGACTAGGGCGGGGACTATCAGATACGCAGTATTTT

j_gene: TRBJ2-7
d_gene: NA
v_gene: TRBV27
abundance: NA
CDR3aa: CASSLGPPYEQYF
CDR3nt: TGTGCCAGCAGTTTAGGGCCACCTTACGAGCAGTACTTC

j_gene: TRBJ1-5
d_gene: NA
v_gene: TRBV7-6
abundance: NA
CDR3aa: CASSSEGQPQHF
CDR3nt: TGTGCCAGCAGCTCCGAGGGTCAGCCCCAGCATTTT

j_gene: TRBJ2-3
d_gene: NA
v_gene: TRBV5-5
abundance: NA
CDR3aa: CASSLQQTLSYTQYF
CDR3nt: TGTGCCAGCAGCTTGCAACAAACTCTTTCTTATACGCAGTATTTT

j_gene: TRBJ2-7
d_gene: NA
v_gene: TRBV7-8
abundance: NA
CDR3aa: CASSSNPEQYF
CDR3nt: TGTGCCAGCAGCTCAAACCCCGAGCAGTACTTC

j_gene: TRBJ2-1
d_gene: TRBD2
v_gene: TRBV7-6
abundance: NA
CDR3aa: CASNFPSGGGYNEQFF
CDR3nt: TGTGCCAGCAACTTCCCAAGTGGCGGGGGGTACAATGAGCAGTTCTTC

j_gene: TRBJ2-2
d_gene: TRBD2
v_gene: TRBV29-1
abundance: NA
CDR3aa: CSVDASGGLNTGELFF
CDR3nt: TGCAGCGTTGATGCTAGCGGGGGCCTAAACACCGGGGAGCTGTTTTTT

j_gene: TRBJ1-2
d_gene: TRBD1
v_gene: TRBV27
abundance: few
CDR3aa: CASSLTSDRAGNYGYTF
CDR3nt: TGTGCCAGCAGTTTAACCTCTGACAGGGCCGGTAACTATGGCTACACCTTC

j_gene: TRBJ1-1
d_gene: NA
v_gene: TRBV19
abundance: NA
CDR3aa: CASSIVDSLNTEAFF
CDR3nt: TGTGCCAGTAGTATAGTTGACAGCCTGAACACTGAAGCTTTCTTT

j_gene: TRBJ2-1
d_gene: NA
v_gene: TRBV27
abundance: few
CDR3aa: CASSFSGGAVEQFF
CDR3nt: TGTGCCAGCAGTTTCTCAGGGGGGGCGGTTGAGCAGTTCTTC

j_gene: TRBJ1-4
d_gene: TRBD1
v_gene: TRBV7-3
abundance: few
CDR3aa: CASSLTGDLNEKLFF
CDR3nt: TGTGCCAGCAGCCTCACAGGGGACCTTAATGAAAAACTGTTTTTT

j_gene: TRBJ1-1
d_gene: NA
v_gene: TRBV27
abundance: NA
CDR3aa: CANSLSGRVNTEAFF
CDR3nt: TGTGCCAACAGCCTAAGTGGCAGGGTGAACACTGAAGCTTTCTTT

j_gene: TRBJ2-1
d_gene: NA
v_gene: TRBV12-3/TRBV12-4
abundance: NA
CDR3aa: CASSLALGDEQFF
CDR3nt: TGTGCCAGCAGTTTAGCGCTAGGGGATGAGCAGTTCTTC

j_gene: TRBJ1-2
d_gene: NA
v_gene: TRBV13
abundance: NA
CDR3aa: CASSGELRYGYTF
CDR3nt: TGTGCCAGCAGCGGGGAGTTGCGCTATGGCTACACCTTC

j_gene: TRBJ1-5
d_gene: TRBD1
v_gene: TRBV19
abundance: NA
CDR3aa: CASNRDRGIGNQPQHF
CDR3nt: TGTGCCAGTAATCGGGACAGGGGTATAGGCAATCAGCCCCAGCATTTT

j_gene: TRBJ2-1
d_gene: NA
v_gene: TRBV27
abundance: NA
CDR3aa: CASGLPGRINNEQFF
CDR3nt: TGTGCCAGCGGACTTCCGGGCCGGATCAACAATGAGCAGTTCTTC

j_gene: TRBJ1-1
d_gene: TRBD1
v_gene: TRBV7-2
abundance: many
CDR3aa: CASSLAGRGTEAFF
CDR3nt: TGTGCCAGCAGCTTAGCGGGCAGGGGGACTGAAGCTTTCTTT

j_gene: TRBJ2-1
d_gene: TRBD1
v_gene: TRBV19
abundance: NA
CDR3aa: CASRPGQGIPREDYNEQFF
CDR3nt: TGTGCCAGTAGACCGGGACAGGGGATTCCCCGGGAGGATTACAATGAGCAGTTCTTC

j_gene: TRBJ2-6
d_gene: NA
v_gene: TRBV12-3/TRBV12-4
abundance: few
CDR3aa: CASAPDSGANVLTF
CDR3nt: TGTGCCAGCGCGCCGGACTCTGGGGCCAACGTCCTGACTTTC

j_gene: TRBJ2-3
d_gene: TRBD1
v_gene: TRBV4-1
abundance: NA
CDR3aa: CASSQEGITGGIDTQYF
CDR3nt: TGCGCCAGCAGCCAAGAGGGGATCACAGGGGGAATAGATACGCAGTATTTT

j_gene: TRBJ2-5
d_gene: NA
v_gene: TRBV4-2
abundance: NA
CDR3aa: CASSSQLQETQYF
CDR3nt: TGTGCCAGCAGCTCACAACTCCAAGAGACCCAGTACTTC

j_gene: TRBJ2-2
d_gene: TRBD1
v_gene: TRBV2
abundance: NA
CDR3aa: CASKGQLTGELFF
CDR3nt: TGTGCCAGCAAGGGACAGCTGACCGGGGAGCTGTTTTTT